Only one count was recorded for the clone carrying this T cell receptor (beta chain). Its specificity is not known. The sample originates from a study of T cell responses to AZD1222 COVID-19 vaccine. Study context: Pooled samples include second doses given at about 4 or 12 weeks.

TCRdb's table, derived via immunoSEQ multiplex PCR, lists solely in-frame clones and lacks some. The data hold 150,000 or so clones, with over 75% observed a single time. Study-wide results and limits: In a largely white British group with more females than males, clonal diversity was possibly underestimated. Spike-specific TCR breadth and depth went up after people got two AZD1222 doses. Vaccine-related CD4 TCRs covered spike, predominating at 160-218 and 743-854.

V was clipped by 4 bases and J by 3 bases; unmatched bases: 6. The CDR3 has 16 amino acids. CDR1 and CDR2 from the germline V gene are LGHDT and YNNKEL (reference sequence). The material sequenced was peripheral blood, taken on day 0 of AZD1222 vaccination. V is TRBV3-1 (or the pseudogene TRBV3-2) and J is TRBJ1-3, with 10 bases identical to TRBD1. This TCR was sampled from an adult in good health. The CDR3 region is CASSRPGQGFGNTIYF. The CDR3 coding sequence is TGTGCCAGCAGCCGTCCGGGACAGGGGTTTGGAAACACCATATATTTT.